The 24 T cell receptor beta chains in this list originate from one sample, sequenced in a study of blood T cell repertoires in COVID-19. Clones were read by immunoSEQ multiplex PCR, and TCRdb kept only the in-frame ones, dropping some. Here the sample spans under 200,000 clones, about 85% being singletons. The sample was peripheral blood. The receptors were gathered from a man in his fifties or sixties with active or convalescent COVID-19.

The chain recombines TRBV5-1 with TRBJ2-2, with 11 nucleotides matching TRBD2. The ends lost 0 bases at V and 7 bases at J; junction bases unmatched: 2. This CDR3 has 15 amino acids. Germline V CDR1 and CDR2: SGHRS, YFSETQ. CDR3 nucleotide sequence: TGCGCCAGCAGCTTGGATACTAGCGGGGGCGGGGAGCTGTTTTTT. Translation: CASSLDTSGGGELFF.

This clone was detected once. The chain couples TRBV5-1 to TRBJ1-1; D call uncertain. This CDR3 has 13 amino acids. Looked up from germline, CDR1 is SGHRS and CDR2 is YFSETQ. The V end lost 2 bases, the J end lost 2 bases, and 7 bases lay between the germline ends. CDR3 nucleotide sequence: TGCGCCAGCAGCTTTCAGGATAACACTGAAGCTTTCTTT. As protein: CASSFQDNTEAFF. Drawing the rest from reference TRBV5-1 and TRBJ1-1, the complete variable domain is KAGVTQTPRYLIKTRGQQVTLSCSPISGHRSVSWYQQTPGQGLQFLFEYFSETQRNKGNFPGRFSGRQFSNSRSEMNVSTLELGDSALYLCASSFQDNTEAFFGQGTRLTVV.

The rearrangement links TRBV15 to TRBJ2-7, with D tentatively TRBD1 (6 bases). This CDR3 region has 15 residues. Germline CDR1 is LNHNV and CDR2 is YYDKDF (reference sequence). V dropped 3 bases and J dropped 4 bases, with 16 bases sitting between them. The CDR3 loop reads CATSRTTHRAYEQYF. For the CDR3, the DNA is TGTGCCACCAGCAGGACGACCCACAGGGCTTACGAGCAGTACTTC.

This clone was picked up a small number of times. The chain carries TRBV11-2 and TRBJ1-2; no definite D call. The CDR3 totals 11 residues. With 1 base removed from V and 7 bases from J, the gap between germline ends came to 4 bases. Germline-derived CDR1 and CDR2 are SGHAT and FQNNGV. DNA for the CDR3: TGTGCCAGCAGCTTAGGTAGTGGCTACACCTTC. Protein product: CASSLGSGYTF.

This clone is a singleton in its sample. The CDR3 here is CASSPGQTHNTEAFF. CDR3 in DNA: TGTGCCAGCAGTCCGGGACAGACCCACAACACTGAAGCTTTCTTT. This chain joins TRBV6-5 and TRBJ1-1, with 7 bases identical to TRBD1. J gave up 2 bases and V 5 bases, and 8 bases lay outside the gene matches. The CDR3 extends over 15 amino acids. From germline, CDR1 is MNHEY and CDR2 SVGAGI.

This clone was detected only once. The rearrangement uses TRBV9 and TRBJ1-1; TRBD1 aligns across 7 bases. J lost 0 bases, V lost 3 bases, and 5 bases had no gene match. In germline, CDR1 is SGDLS, CDR2 YYNGEE. This CDR3 is built from 15 residues. This CDR3 is CASSGRQGLNTEAFF. As DNA, the CDR3 is TGTGCCAGCAGCGGCAGACAGGGCCTGAACACTGAAGCTTTCTTT.

In its sample, this clone was seen once. The chain recombines TRBV21-1 with TRBJ2-7; the DNA was not used to check the table's D call, TRBD1. TRBV21-1 is an annotated pseudogene. This CDR3 comprises 15 residues. This chain's CDR3 is CASSKNQGDVYEQYF. Here the CDR3 DNA reads TGTGCCAGCAGCAAAAATCAGGGGGACGTGTACGAGCAGTACTTC.

The genes are TRBV5-1 and TRBJ2-1, with 7 bases matching TRBD1. The trim removed 3 bases at V and 4 bases at J, leaving 4 bases unmatched. This CDR3 is 14 amino acids long. The germline gives CDR1 SGHRS, CDR2 YFSETQ. As DNA, the CDR3 is TGCGCCAGCAGCTCGGACAGGAGATACAATGAGCAGTTCTTC. Its translation: CASSSDRRYNEQFF.

The chain couples TRBV5-5 to TRBJ1-2; 7 bases are shared with TRBD1. V trimming: 3 bases; J trimming: 4 bases; junction bases outside the gene matches: 6. CDR1 is SGHKS, CDR2 YYEKEE, per germline (reference sequence). The CDR3 length is 14 residues. The CDR3 nucleotides read TGTGCCAGCAGCTCCGGGACAGACCTCTATGGCTACACCTTC. This sequence encodes CASSSGTDLYGYTF.

This clone showed up just once. The V gene is TRBV3-1 (or the pseudogene TRBV3-2), the J gene TRBJ2-3, with D possibly being TRBD2 (6 bases). This CDR3 has 15 amino acids. V lost 4 bases and J 0 bases, leaving 11 bases between the germline ends. Germline CDR1 and CDR2: LGHDT and YNNKEL (reference sequence). CDR3 in amino acids: CASSRGDPSTDTQYF. The CDR3 DNA is TGTGCCAGCAGCCGGGGGGACCCTAGCACAGATACGCAGTATTTT.

The rearrangement uses TRBV27 and TRBJ1-1; D gene ambiguous. Trimming cost V 5 bases and J 0 bases, with 13 bases left between them. The germline V gene has CDR1 MNHEY and CDR2 SMNVEV (reference sequence). CDR3 length: 15 amino acids. CDR3 sequence (DNA): TGTGCCAGCAGTCCCGGACTGATCATGAACACTGAAGCTTTCTTT. It is translated as CASSPGLIMNTEAFF.

The chain is built from TRBV7-9 and TRBJ1-4; 8 bases match TRBD1. Germline CDR1 reads SEHNR; CDR2 reads FQNEAQ (reference sequence). V gave up 7 bases and J gave up 8 bases; unmatched junction bases: 9. This CDR3 has 14 residues. CDR3 residues: CASNRGQGSEKLFF. In nucleotides, the CDR3 is TGTGCCAGCAACCGAGGACAGGGAAGCGAAAAACTGTTTTTT.

The genes are TRBV30 and TRBJ1-5, with a tentative D call TRBD1 (6 bases). Trimming took off 2 bases at V and 5 bases at J, with 13 bases between the two ends. The CDR3 has 14 residues. Germline values: CDR1 GTSNPN, CDR2 SVGIG (reference sequence). As DNA, the CDR3 is TGTGCCTGGAGTCCAGGGGAAGTGTATCAGCCCCAGCATTTT. This sequence encodes CAWSPGEVYQPQHF.

CDR3 DNA: TGTGCCAGCAGCTCATATCAGGGAGGTGAGCAGTTCTTC. This sequence encodes CASSSYQGGEQFF. The chain couples TRBV7-9 to TRBJ2-1; tentatively, D is TRBD2 (6 bases). The germline V gene has CDR1 SEHNR and CDR2 FQNEAQ (reference sequence). The V end lost 4 bases, the J end lost 9 bases, and 13 bases lay between the germline ends. CDR3 size: 13 residues.

This chain joins TRBV6-5 and TRBJ1-6; D call uncertain. CDR3 length: 12 amino acids. CDR1 is MNHEY and CDR2 is SVGAGI in the germline V gene. V lost 8 bases and J 18 bases, leaving 20 bases between the germline ends. CDR3 bases: TGTGCCAGCGGCGGCGGAGAGTATTATCCCCACTTT. Its protein product is CASGGGEYYPHF.

The rearrangement links TRBV3-1 (or the pseudogene TRBV3-2) to TRBJ2-7, with 7 bases lining up with TRBD1. The V gene's germline CDR1 is LGHDT and CDR2 YNNKEL (reference sequence). The CDR3 has 13 amino acids. V gave up 7 bases and J gave up 4 bases; unmatched junction bases: 7. CDR3: CASNPTGSYEQYF. The CDR3 coding sequence is TGTGCCAGCAACCCGACAGGGTCGTACGAGCAGTACTTC.

The CDR3, as DNA: TGTGCCAGCAGCCAAAATATAGGAGGTGAAAAACTGTTTTTT. It translates to CASSQNIGGEKLFF. V gene TRBV3-1 (or the pseudogene TRBV3-2) combines with J gene TRBJ1-4; D call uncertain. CDR3 length equals 14 residues. Between the trimmed V and J ends, which lost 2 bases and 7 bases, there was a span of 11 bases. Germline V CDR1 and CDR2: LGHDT, YNNKEL (reference sequence).

The V gene is TRBV7-6, the J gene TRBJ2-1, with 7 nucleotides matching TRBD1. V shed 4 bases, J shed 3 bases, and the junction held 0 bases outside the gene matches. The CDR3 is 13 amino acids. The V gene's germline CDR1 is SGHVS and CDR2 FNYEAQ. The CDR3 nucleotides are TGTGCCAGCAGCTGGGACAGCTACAATGAGCAGTTCTTC. This gives the protein CASSWDSYNEQFF.

For this clone: Other DNA sequences within the sample encode an identical CDR3. The V gene is TRBV18, the J gene TRBJ2-5; tentative D call: TRBD2 (6 bases). V shed 3 bases and J shed 4 bases, with 9 bases lying between them. Germline CDR1 is KGHSH and CDR2 is LQKENI. The CDR3 runs 13 residues. The DNA of the CDR3 is TGTGCCAGCTCACCGCCCGGGGGAGAGACCCAGTACTTC. Amino acid sequence: CASSPPGGETQYF. Combining the CDR3 with reference TRBV18 and TRBJ2-5 gives the whole variable domain NAGVMQNPRHLVRRRGQEARLRCSPMKGHSHVYWYRQLPEEGLKFMVYLQKENIIDESGMPKERFSAEFPKEGPSILRIQQVVRGDSAAYFCASSPPGGETQYFGPGTRLLVL.

The chain couples TRBV10-3 to TRBJ1-2; D not resolved. This CDR3 region has 13 residues. Trimming left V 2 bases short and J 6 bases short, with 10 bases between. CDR1 is ENHRY, CDR2 SYGVKD, per germline. CDR3 amino acids: CAISERGRNGYTF. The CDR3 nucleotides are TGTGCCATCAGTGAGCGGGGTAGGAATGGCTACACCTTC.

This chain links TRBV5-5 with TRBJ1-5; tentative D call: TRBD1 (6 bases). Germline values: CDR1 SGHKS, CDR2 YYEKEE (reference sequence). CDR3 length: 15 amino acids. V lost 0 bases and J lost 1, with 8 bases in between. The CDR3 loop is CASSLADRSNQPQHF. In DNA form, the CDR3 reads TGTGCCAGCAGCTTGGCTGACAGGAGCAATCAGCCCCAGCATTTT.

This chain uses TRBV2 with TRBJ1-5; 10 positions match TRBD1. The germline V gene has CDR1 SNHLY and CDR2 FYNNEI. V lost 6 bases and J lost 4; bases outside the gene matches: 6. There are 15 residues in the CDR3. CDR3 region: CASRAGTGDNQPQHF. CDR3 DNA sequence: TGTGCCAGCAGGGCCGGGACAGGGGATAATCAGCCCCAGCATTTT.

The chain is built from TRBV6-1 and TRBJ1-1; TRBD1 agrees at 7 bases. This CDR3 region has 16 residues. Per germline, CDR1 MNHNS and CDR2 SASEGT. With 2 bases clipped from V and 4 bases from J, the junction kept 10 bases outside the gene matches. The CDR3 sequence is CASSERTRTGGTEAFF. In nucleotides, the CDR3 is TGTGCCAGCAGTGAACGAACCCGGACAGGCGGCACTGAAGCTTTCTTT.

CDR3 sequence: CGTAMNTEAFF. CDR3 bases: TGCGGGACAGCAATGAACACTGAAGCTTTCTTT. This sequence joins TRBV29-1 and TRBJ1-1; TRBD1 agrees at 7 bases. Germline loops: CDR1 SQVTM, CDR2 ANQGSEA. The CDR3 loop spans 11 amino acids. The full variable domain, with the rest looked up from reference TRBV29-1 and TRBJ1-1, is SAVISQKPSRDICQRGTSLTIQCQVDSQVTMMFWYRQQPGQSLTLIATANQGSEATYESGFVIDKFPISRPNLTFSTLTVSNMSPEDSSIYLCGTAMNTEAFFGQGTRLTVV.